This TCR beta chain was sequenced for a study of cytomegalovirus exposure and HLA in healthy donors. PCR primers comprised 60 Vbeta and 13 Jbeta primers. Profiled with immunoSEQ multiplex PCR; TCRdb holds only in-frame clones, not every one. The sample contains approximately 160,000 clones, around 72% of which appear only once. Concerning this clone itself: Its antigen is unidentified.

Findings and caveats of the study: As a later analysis showed, a missense DCLRE1C variant was linked to trimming of TCR beta V- and J-genes. In vitro work confirmed that a few CMV-associated chains recognize CMV antigens.

The sequenced sample consisted of PBMCs. The source of this sequence is a woman between 50 and 59 years old in good health and CMV-seropositive.

The CDR3 protein is CASSESGADKNIQYF. In DNA, the CDR3 is TGTGCCAGCAGTGAATCAGGGGCCGACAAAAACATTCAGTACTTC. This rearrangement joins TRBV6-1 to TRBJ2-4; tentatively, D is TRBD1 (6 bases). The CDR3 covers 15 residues. Trimming took 2 bases from V and 3 from J, leaving 11 bases between them. Germline V gives CDR1 MNHNS, CDR2 SASEGT.